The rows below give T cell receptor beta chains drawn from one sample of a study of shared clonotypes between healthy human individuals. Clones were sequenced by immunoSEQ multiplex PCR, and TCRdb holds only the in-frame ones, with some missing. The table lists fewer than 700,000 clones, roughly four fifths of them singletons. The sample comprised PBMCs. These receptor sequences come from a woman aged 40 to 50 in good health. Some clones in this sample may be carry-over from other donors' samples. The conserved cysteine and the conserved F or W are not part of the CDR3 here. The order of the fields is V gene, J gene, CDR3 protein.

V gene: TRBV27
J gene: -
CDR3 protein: ASMAGPYEQY

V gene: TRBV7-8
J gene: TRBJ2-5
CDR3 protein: ASSSRRDRGRETQY

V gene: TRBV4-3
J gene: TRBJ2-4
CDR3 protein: ASSQDPQNIQY

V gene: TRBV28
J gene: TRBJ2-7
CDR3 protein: ASSLTSGSNEQY

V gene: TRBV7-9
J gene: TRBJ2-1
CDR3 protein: ASSLALAGGDNEQF

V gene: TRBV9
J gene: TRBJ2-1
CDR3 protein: ASSKGQGSYEQF

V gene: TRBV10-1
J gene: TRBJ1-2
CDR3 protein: ASSESHLGTVAGGYT

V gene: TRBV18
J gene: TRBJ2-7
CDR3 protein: ASSPGTSASEQY

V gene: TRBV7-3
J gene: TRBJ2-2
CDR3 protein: ASSLNTYTGELF

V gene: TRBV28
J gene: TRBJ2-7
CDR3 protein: ASSFGVYGAYEQY

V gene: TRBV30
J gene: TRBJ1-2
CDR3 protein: AWSARQGYYGYT

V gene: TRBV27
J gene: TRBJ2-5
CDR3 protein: ASSLWERETQY

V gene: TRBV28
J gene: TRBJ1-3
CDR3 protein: ASSFWANSGNTIY

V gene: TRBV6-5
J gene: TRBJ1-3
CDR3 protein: ASSYAPGNTIY

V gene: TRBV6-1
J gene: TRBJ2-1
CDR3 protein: ASSPQAEEQF

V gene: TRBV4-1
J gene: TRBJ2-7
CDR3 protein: ASSQDLQDYNEQY

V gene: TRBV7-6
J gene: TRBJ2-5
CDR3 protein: ASSFRPGETQY

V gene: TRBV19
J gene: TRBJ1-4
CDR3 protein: ASSAGRGEKLF

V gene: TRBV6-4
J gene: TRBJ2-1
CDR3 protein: ASSTELAGGRYEQF

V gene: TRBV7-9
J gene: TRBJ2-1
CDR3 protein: ASRDRGGNEQF

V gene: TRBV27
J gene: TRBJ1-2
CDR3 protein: ASSLSPQGTLSRYT

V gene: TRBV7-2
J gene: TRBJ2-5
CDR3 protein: ASSLGTAQQETQY